This paragraph reports one T cell receptor (beta chain). Its antigen is undetermined. Second-dose timings of about 4 or about 12 weeks were pooled. This sample was included in a study of T cell responses to AZD1222 COVID-19 vaccine. Findings and caveats of the study: Increased Spike-specific TCR breadth and depth were observed after two AZD1222 doses. Reportedly, nearly half of unique spike TCRs recognized epitopes outside B.1.351/B.1.1.7 mutations. The sample set comprised mostly white British donors with more females, and clonal diversity was possibly underestimated.

Measured with immunoSEQ multiplex PCR; TCRdb has only the in-frame clones, and not every one. The sample holds 95,000 to 150,000 clones, around 93% seen once. The sequence derives from an adult who received the AZD1222 COVID-19 vaccine. The specimen was peripheral blood, collected 28 days after the second AZD1222 dose.

The CDR3 DNA sequence: TGTGCCAGTAGTATCCGGGACGGACCCCGATACGAGCAGTACTTC. This translates into CASSIRDGPRYEQYF. The J gene is TRBJ2-7, the V gene TRBV19; either TRBD1 or TRBD2 may supply D (5 bases each). The V gene lost 3 bases and the J gene lost 4 bases, with 16 bases spanning the gap. The CDR3 totals 15 residues. Germline CDR1 LNHDA, CDR2 SQIVND (reference sequence).